One and the same sample provided the 22 T cell receptor beta chains below, sequenced in a study of blood T cell repertoires in COVID-19. Assay: immunoSEQ multiplex PCR; the TCRdb copy retains only in-frame clones and omits some. The table shows around 250,000 clones, with 75% to 90% occurring only once. Sequences were obtained from peripheral blood. Source of these receptors: a middle-aged woman who had recovered from COVID-19.

The chain recombines TRBV27 with TRBJ2-5, with 10 bases fitting TRBD2. The CDR3 length is 14 residues. The V and J ends lost 3 bases and 4 bases, in that order; junction bases with no gene match: 2. Germline V CDR1 and CDR2: MNHEY, SMNVEV (reference sequence). The CDR3 protein is CASSFSSGRETQYF. The CDR3 DNA reads TGTGCCAGCAGTTTCTCTAGCGGGAGAGAGACCCAGTACTTC.

The rearrangement uses TRBV5-6 and TRBJ2-7; a possible D gene is TRBD2 (5 bases). This CDR3 spans 14 amino acids. Trimming shortened V by 2 bases and J by 6 bases, and 15 bases separated the two germline ends. The germline gives CDR1 SGHDT, CDR2 YYEEEE. This CDR3 reads CASSFLAAEREQYF. In DNA form, the CDR3 reads TGTGCCAGCAGCTTCCTAGCAGCTGAGCGCGAGCAGTACTTC.

The chain recombines TRBV3-1 (or the pseudogene TRBV3-2) with TRBJ2-7; possible D gene TRBD1, 6 bases. Germline CDR1 reads LGHDT; CDR2 reads YNNKEL (reference sequence). Trimming stripped 4 bases from V and 3 bases from J, with 16 bases between. The CDR3 totals 15 residues. The chain's CDR3 is CASSRSLAGDYEQYF. In nucleotides, the CDR3 is TGTGCCAGCAGCCGATCGCTGGCAGGGGACTACGAGCAGTACTTC.

The chain combines TRBV9 with TRBJ2-7; 8 positions match TRBD2. Trimming removed 3 bases from V and 2 bases from J; junction bases left unmatched: 10. This CDR3 contains 16 residues. From germline, CDR1 is SGDLS and CDR2 YYNGEE. The CDR3 protein is CASSGKATGGAYEQYF. The CDR3 nucleotides read TGTGCCAGCAGCGGTAAAGCAACGGGGGGGGCCTACGAGCAGTACTTC. The full variable domain, with the rest looked up from reference TRBV9 and TRBJ2-7, is DSGVTQTPKHLITATGQRVTLRCSPRSGDLSVYWYQQSLDQGLQFLIQYYNGEERAKGNILERFSAQQFPDLHSELNLSSLELGDSALYFCASSGKATGGAYEQYFGPGTRLTVT.

This clone was picked up one time. The V and J genes are TRBV18 and TRBJ2-7; 10 nucleotides line up with TRBD1. The CDR3 has 15 amino acids. Losses at the gene ends were 0 bases for V and 3 bases for J; bases not matched to a gene: 2. Germline V gene lookup returns CDR1 KGHSH and CDR2 LQKENI. This chain's CDR3 is CASSPPGQGYYEQYF. The CDR3 DNA sequence: TGTGCCAGCTCACCACCGGGACAGGGGTACTACGAGCAGTACTTC.

The chain links TRBV2 to TRBJ2-7, with 10 bases fitting TRBD2. The trim removed 3 bases at V and 5 bases at J, leaving 7 bases unmatched. The CDR3 spans 15 residues. Germline V gives CDR1 SNHLY, CDR2 FYNNEI. CDR3 sequence: CASSDRLAGAHEQYF. The CDR3, as DNA: TGTGCCAGCAGTGACCGGCTAGCGGGAGCTCACGAGCAGTACTTC.

This clone has just one count. This chain joins TRBV2 and TRBJ2-7, with 7 bases fitting TRBD1. In germline, CDR1 is SNHLY, CDR2 FYNNEI. The length of the CDR3 is 17 residues. Trimming cost V 6 bases and J 3 bases; bases outside gene matches: 17. The CDR3 DNA follows: TGTGCCAGCAGCCCCCAACGCACCGGGACAGTTGGCTACGAGCAGTACTTC. Translated, it gives CASSPQRTGTVGYEQYF.

This chain connects TRBV14 to TRBJ2-5; D is unresolved. This CDR3 has 14 residues. Germline V gives CDR1 SGHDN, CDR2 FVKESK. Trimming removed 4 bases at V and 4 bases at J, with 13 bases between. The CDR3 DNA reads TGTGCCAGCAGCCTCCCAGGTTTGCGAGAGACCCAGTACTTC. Its translation is CASSLPGLRETQYF.

This chain uses TRBV3-1 (or the pseudogene TRBV3-2) with TRBJ2-1; possibly TRBD2 for D (6 bases). Trimming left V 1 base short and J 4 bases short, with 14 bases between. Germline V gene lookup returns CDR1 LGHDT and CDR2 YNNKEL (reference sequence). This CDR3 is 16 amino acids long. CDR3 in amino acids: CASSQGTGVTYNEQFF. The CDR3 bases are TGTGCCAGCAGCCAAGGTACGGGGGTGACATACAATGAGCAGTTCTTC.

As regards this clone: Other DNA sequences in the same sample also yield this CDR3. The J gene is TRBJ1-1, the V gene TRBV24-1; D is unresolved. The V gene lost 4 bases and the J gene lost 3 bases, with 8 bases spanning the gap. The CDR3 totals 13 residues. Germline CDR1 KGHDR, CDR2 SFDVKD. In DNA, the CDR3 is TGTGCCACCAGTGACCCCGGTGACACTGAAGCTTTCTTT. It translates to CATSDPGDTEAFF.

This chain links TRBV30 with TRBJ1-5, with a tentative D call TRBD1 (5 bases). The CDR3 totals 14 residues. Germline V lookup: CDR1 GTSNPN, CDR2 SVGIG (reference sequence). V was shortened by 1 base and J by 3 bases, with 10 bases between the two germline ends. This CDR3 is CAWSEAGINQPQHF. CDR3 bases: TGTGCCTGGAGTGAAGCAGGGATCAATCAGCCCCAGCATTTT.

The rearrangement uses TRBV27 and TRBJ2-2; no definite D call. The length of the CDR3 is 14 residues. Deletions cut 0 bases from V and 2 bases from J, with 4 bases between. Germline V gene data show CDR1 as MNHEY and CDR2 as SMNVEV (reference sequence). The DNA for the CDR3 is TGTGCCAGCAGTTTATCCCCTAACACCGGGGAGCTGTTTTTT. Protein sequence: CASSLSPNTGELFF.

J is TRBJ2-7 and V is TRBV10-3, with 9 nucleotides matching TRBD2. V shed 0 bases, J shed 2 bases, and the junction held 5 bases outside the gene matches. The CDR3 has 16 residues. CDR1 and CDR2 (germline): ENHRY, SYGVKD. CDR3 nucleotides: TGTGCCATCAGTGAGTCGGGGGCGGGAGGGACCTACGAGCAGTACTTC. Translation: CAISESGAGGTYEQYF.

This rearrangement joins TRBV29-1 to TRBJ2-4, with TRBD1 matching 9 bases. J was trimmed by 8 bases and V by 6 bases; bases with no gene match: 5. This CDR3 region has 12 residues. Germline CDR1 SQVTM, CDR2 ANQGSEA. DNA of the CDR3: TGCAGCGTCCCCGGGACAGGGTACATTCAGTACTTC. As protein: CSVPGTGYIQYF.

The V call is TRBV25-1, the J call TRBJ2-3, with D unresolved. Between the trimmed V and J ends, which lost 5 bases and 8 bases, there was a span of 5 bases. The germline V gene has CDR1 MGHDK and CDR2 SYGVNS. CDR3 size: 10 residues. The CDR3: CASSYGTQYF. As DNA, the CDR3 is TGTGCCAGCAGTTACGGTACGCAGTATTTT.

The V gene is TRBV27, the J gene TRBJ2-5, with TRBD2 matching 10 bases. The germline V gene encodes CDR1 MNHEY and CDR2 SMNVEV (reference sequence). Trimming cost V 6 bases and J 2 bases; bases outside gene matches: 6. This CDR3 spans 15 amino acids. The CDR3 sequence: CASRLGTSVQETQYF. The CDR3 bases are TGTGCCAGCAGACTCGGGACTAGCGTGCAAGAGACCCAGTACTTC.

The rearrangement links TRBV10-3 to TRBJ2-3; 10 bases map to TRBD1. CDR3 length: 14 residues. Germline values: CDR1 ENHRY, CDR2 SYGVKD. With 6 bases clipped from V and 2 bases from J, the junction kept 2 bases outside the gene matches. CDR3 region: CAISDRGPTDTQYF. The DNA for the CDR3 is TGTGCCATCAGCGACAGGGGGCCCACAGATACGCAGTATTTT.

The V call is TRBV27, the J call TRBJ2-7, with 8 bases matching TRBD2. Germline-derived CDR1 and CDR2 are MNHEY and SMNVEV (reference sequence). This CDR3 is 15 amino acids long. V was clipped by 2 bases and J by 2 bases; unmatched bases: 5. The CDR3 loop is CASSLKAGDPYEQYF. The DNA for the CDR3 is TGTGCCAGCAGTTTAAAAGCGGGAGACCCCTACGAGCAGTACTTC.

The chain carries TRBV29-1 and TRBJ2-1; TRBD2 aligns across 13 bases. The CDR3 runs 17 residues. The germline V gene has CDR1 SQVTM and CDR2 ANQGSEA. Unmatched junction bases numbered 13, after V lost 7 bases and J lost 4 bases. CDR3 sequence: CSGGRTSGSTGYNEQFF. The CDR3 coding sequence is TGCAGCGGGGGCCGGACTAGCGGGAGTACGGGATACAATGAGCAGTTCTTC.

The chain carries TRBV6-5 and TRBJ2-1; 7 nucleotides line up with TRBD2. The germline V gene encodes CDR1 MNHEY and CDR2 SVGAGI. CDR3 size: 15 residues. The V and J ends lost 11 bases and 0 bases, in that order; junction bases with no gene match: 10. The CDR3 spells CAVAGGSSSYNEQFF. The DNA of the CDR3 is TGTGCCGTAGCGGGCGGGTCTAGCTCCTACAATGAGCAGTTCTTC.

V usage is TRBV9 and J usage is TRBJ2-5; D may be TRBD2 (6 bases). Trimming removed 0 bases from V and 5 bases from J, with 20 bases in between. Germline assignment: CDR1 SGDLS and CDR2 YYNGEE. The CDR3 is 17 amino acids. The DNA of the CDR3 is TGTGCCAGCAGCGTAGCCCCTGTGGAGCGGGCAGGGGAGACCCAGTACTTC. Translating it yields CASSVAPVERAGETQYF.

As regards this clone: The junction differs from germline at one of its ends, possibly a read error. This chain connects TRBV24-1 to TRBJ1-5; 7 positions match TRBD1. The CDR3 sequence is 19 residues long. The V gene's germline CDR1 is KGHDR and CDR2 SFDVKD. The CDR3 reads CVTRKMTGSEGEHNQPQHF. The DNA of the CDR3 is TGTGTCACCAGGAAGATGACAGGGTCCGAGGGGGAACACAATCAGCCCCAGCATTTT.